This T cell receptor beta chain is from a study of OX40 agonist ivuxolimab in advanced cancers. Looking at the study overall: Ivuxolimab, which targeted the costimulatory receptor OX40 (CD134), was an agonistic, fully human IgG2 monoclonal antibody. The dose-escalation cohort was roughly 80% male with a mean age of approximately 59 years, ranging from roughly 20 to 80. Of the roughly 51 patients in dose escalation, 19 had hepatocellular carcinoma, some 15 had melanoma, 9 had renal cell carcinoma and 9 had head and neck cancer. Partial responses occurred in three dose-escalation patients: two with cutaneous melanoma and one with hepatocellular carcinoma. The paper describes the monotherapy dose-escalation part (N of about 52 patients) of the phase I trial of ivuxolimab. The purpose of peripheral TCRbeta sequencing was to test whether ivuxolimab changed TCR sequence diversity and led to clonal T-cell expansion. Patients were allowed to have had prior anti-PD-1, anti-PD-L1 or anti-CTLA-4 therapy, and approximately 40% of the dose-escalation patients had been treated with checkpoint inhibitors. Intravenous ivuxolimab was administered to patients every 2 weeks at six dose levels: 0.01, 0.1, 0.3, 1.5, 3 and 10 mg/kg.

Patients with autoimmune disease history or receiving systemic immunosuppression were excluded from the trial. Peripheral blood for TCR sequencing was collected from all dose cohorts at baseline, on cycle 4 day 1, and on cycle 7 day 1. The samples were taken from a phase I, first-in-human, multicenter, open-label dose-escalation trial of ivuxolimab. Adults with locally advanced or metastatic melanoma, renal cell carcinoma, hepatocellular carcinoma or head and neck squamous cell carcinoma were enrolled in the trial. CD4+ and CD8+ T cells were sorted separately from peripheral blood before TCR sequencing. Broad study findings and their caveats: Partial responders in the 0.1-3.0 mg/kg groups had among the lowest normalized peripheral clonal expansion, especially among CD8+ T cells. At doses of 0.1 to 3.0 mg/kg, clonal expansion of both CD4+ and CD8+ T cells in blood was seen between baseline and week 6. Low levels of normalized T-cell clonal expansion were also shown by some nonresponding patients. On average, CD8+ T cells showed more expanded clones than CD4+ T cells after ivuxolimab. The antigen specificity of the clonally expanded peripheral T cells was not determined.

Comment on this clone: This clone's antigen is unknown. Base qualities are not at hand, and no much larger clone is one base apart.

The germline V gene sets CDR1 to SGHTA and CDR2 to FQGNSA. From its cysteine to its phenylalanine, the CDR3 spans 13 amino acids. Of the read, only the CDR3 DNA is kept; its 39 bases are in frame from base 1. Trimming costs V 5 bases and J 5 bases, and their ends lie 12 bases apart. To sequence the TCRbeta CDR3 region, genomic DNA was isolated from the sorted cells. TCRbeta CDR3 regions were sequenced using the immunoSEQ Assay. TCRdb holds this immuneACCESS table with in-frame rearrangements only. Some clones are missing; in checked studies, unresolved V genes explain under half, and the rest has no known cause. This sample is represented by approximately 72,000 clones; 88% of them were singletons. The top ten hold roughly 0.9% of the sample.

This sample comprised CD4+ or CD8+ T cells sorted from blood, obtained in a trial of the OX40 agonist ivuxolimab. The receptor chain draws on TRBV7-2 and TRBJ1-2, with the D gene not clear enough to name. The clonotype comes from an adult with an advanced solid tumor such as melanoma, head and neck, liver or kidney cancer. This receptor has the CDR3 CASSLDDTYGYTF. The DNA is TGTGCCAGCAGCCTTGATGACACTTATGGCTACACCTTC.